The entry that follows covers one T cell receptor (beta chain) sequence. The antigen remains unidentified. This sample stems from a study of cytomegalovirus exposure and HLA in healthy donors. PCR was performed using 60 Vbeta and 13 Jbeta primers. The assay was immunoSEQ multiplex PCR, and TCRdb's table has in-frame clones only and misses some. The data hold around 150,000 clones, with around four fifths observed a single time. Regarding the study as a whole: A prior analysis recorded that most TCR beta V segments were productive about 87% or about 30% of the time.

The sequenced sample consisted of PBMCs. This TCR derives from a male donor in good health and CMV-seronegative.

The CDR3 loop is CASSLLGLAVKAQYF. CDR3 coding DNA: TGTGCCAGCAGTTTATTAGGACTCGCGGTGAAGGCCCAGTACTTC. The chain combines TRBV28 with TRBJ2-5; tentative D call: TRBD2 (5 bases). With 1 base removed from V and 9 bases from J, the gap between germline ends came to 18 bases. Germline loops: CDR1 MDHEN, CDR2 SYDVKM. CDR3 length equals 15 residues.